This TCR beta chain originates from a study of CD8+ T cells in alopecia areata. Overall study: Severity scoring for treated patients was based on the percentage of affected scalp area.

Germline V lookup: CDR1 ENHRY, CDR2 SYGVKD. The CDR3 length is 15 residues. V gave up 0 bases and J gave up 3 bases; unmatched junction bases: 5. The study, taken as a whole, reports: Tofacitinib delivered significant drops in scalp clonality and in expanded CD8+ clones among the top 100. Throughout tofacitinib, many expanded lesional clones continued to persist in scalp and blood.

This clone was seen a single time. No antigen is known for it. Sequencing used cDNA as its template, made by extracting RNA and reverse transcribing it. Produced via immunoSEQ multiplex PCR; TCRdb's table is partial and in-frame only. Of roughly 100,000 clones listed, 86% were seen once; the top ten hold 11%. Regarding treatment: oral pan-JAK inhibitor, 5-10 mg twice daily. Sorting separated CD4+ and CD8+ T cells out of PBMCs. The chain links TRBV10-3 to TRBJ2-7; 7 bases are shared with TRBD1. This receptor was taken from a human donor with alopecia areata. Sequenced material: CD8+ T cells sorted from blood, taken at week 34, from a patient treated with tofacitinib. DNA of the CDR3: TGTGCCATCAGTGAGTCCGGGACAGCGATCTACGAGCAGTACTTC. This codes for CAISESGTAIYEQYF.